A single sample is the source of the 9 T cell receptor beta chains below, sequenced in a study of siplizumab effects on memory and regulatory T cells. Profiling relied on immunoSEQ multiplex PCR, and the TCRdb table lists in-frame clones only, not all of them. The data show some 97,000 clones, approximately 94% seen once. The sequencing input was Tregs sorted from blood. These receptors all come from a human donor in good health.

The chain combines TRBV6-1 with TRBJ1-4; D perhaps matches TRBD1 (5 bases). Germline V gene lookup returns CDR1 MNHNS and CDR2 SASEGT. V lost 5 bases to trimming and J lost 8 bases, with 12 bases between them. The length of the CDR3 is 13 residues. CDR3 sequence reads: CASSTDRGEKLFF. The CDR3 DNA is TGTGCCAGCAGTACAGACAGAGGGGAAAAACTGTTTTTT.

The chain combines TRBV21-1 with TRBJ2-3; the D call TRBD1 from the table was never checked on the DNA. TRBV21-1 is an annotated pseudogene. The CDR3 is 14 amino acids. The CDR3 sequence: CASSTQDSGNTQYF. CDR3 DNA: TGTGCCAGCAGCACCCAGGACAGCGGTAATACGCAGTATTTT.

The chain is built from TRBV2 and TRBJ2-3; TRBD1 is a possible D gene (5 bases). The V gene's germline CDR1 is SNHLY and CDR2 FYNNEI. V shed 6 bases and J shed 4 bases, with 17 bases lying between them. The CDR3 has 15 amino acids. In nucleotides, the CDR3 is TGTGCCAGCAGCGCTCGGACATCCAACCCAGATACGCAGTATTTT. Its protein is CASSARTSNPDTQYF.

This chain joins TRBV27 and TRBJ1-2; 7 nucleotides match TRBD1. The CDR3 runs to 16 residues. Germline V lookup: CDR1 MNHEY, CDR2 SMNVEV (reference sequence). V was clipped by 4 bases and J by 2 bases; unmatched bases: 10. CDR3 loop: CASSSTGLGVNYGYTF. The CDR3 coding sequence is TGTGCCAGCAGTTCGACAGGGCTGGGGGTAAACTATGGCTACACCTTC.

The chain uses TRBV7-9 and TRBJ2-5, with no clear D. Per germline, CDR1 SEHNR and CDR2 FQNEAQ (reference sequence). The V and J ends lost 1 base and 2 bases respectively, with 11 bases between them. The CDR3 totals 15 residues. The CDR3 DNA follows: TGTGCCAGCAGCTTAGTCCCCGGTGGACAAGAGACCCAGTACTTC. Its translation: CASSLVPGGQETQYF.

As DNA, the CDR3 is TGTGCCAGCAGGGATGCCGACGTGGCCTCCAATGAGCAGTTCTTC. This gives the protein CASRDADVASNEQFF. The chain couples TRBV27 to TRBJ2-1, with D unresolved. The CDR3 is 15 amino acids. The V end lost 6 bases, the J end lost 6 bases, and 18 bases lay between the germline ends. Germline V gene data show CDR1 as MNHEY and CDR2 as SMNVEV (reference sequence).

The gene calls are TRBV6-6 and TRBJ1-1; D might be TRBD1 (6 bases). In germline, CDR1 is MNHNY, CDR2 SVGAGI (reference sequence). The CDR3 contains 15 residues. The ends were cut back, 0 bases at V and 0 bases at J, with 8 bases in the middle. The CDR3: CASSYSRGVNTEAFF. CDR3 DNA: TGTGCCAGCAGTTACTCGAGGGGGGTGAACACTGAAGCTTTCTTT.

The gene calls are TRBV5-1 and TRBJ2-1; no clear D. Germline CDR1 and CDR2: SGHRS and YFSETQ. The V end was cut by 1 base, the J end by 0 bases, with 5 bases between. The CDR3 has 14 amino acids. CDR3 sequence reads: CASSLTVSYNEQFF. The CDR3 DNA follows: TGCGCCAGCAGCTTGACAGTCTCCTACAATGAGCAGTTCTTC.

The chain has TRBV28 and TRBJ1-5; D possibly corresponds to TRBD1 (5 bases). The length of the CDR3 is 13 residues. The V end was cut by 6 bases, the J end by 4 bases, with 10 bases between. Germline V gene sequence: CDR1 MDHEN, CDR2 SYDVKM. CDR3 residues: CASSSGGNQPQHF. The CDR3 bases are TGTGCCAGCAGCTCGGGGGGGAATCAGCCCCAGCATTTT.